The 30 T cell receptor beta chains reported below all come from one sample, sequenced in a study of CDR3 diversity in severe acne. TCRdb analysed the PCR reads with MiXCR anew, one entry per CDR3 protein. Of roughly 100,000 distinct CDR3 sequences detected, 45% to 60% appear once; the ten largest clones hold roughly an eighth. Sequenced input: blood. The receptors here all came from a male donor with acne.

This clonotype was recorded many times. This chain uses TRBV11-2 with TRBJ2-1, with 10 bases that match TRBD2. The CDR3 runs to 18 residues. Germline V gene data show CDR1 as SGHAT and CDR2 as FQNNGV. V lost 3 bases to trimming and J lost 3 bases; unmatched junction nucleotides: 11. In DNA, the CDR3 is TGTGCCAGCAGCTTGGGTTTAGCGGGAGGCGCCCTCTACAATGAGCAGTTCTTC. It yields the protein CASSLGLAGGALYNEQFF.

This clonotype is deemed medium-sized (0.01 to 0.1%). The V and J genes are TRBV29-1 and TRBJ2-1; the match to TRBD2 covers 14 bases. J lost 14 bases, V lost 6 bases, and 9 bases had no gene match. This CDR3 is built from 13 residues. The germline V gene has CDR1 SQVTM and CDR2 ANQGSEA. CDR3 sequence: CSVSRLAGGPEFF. The DNA of the CDR3 is TGCAGCGTGTCCCGACTAGCGGGAGGGCCCGAGTTCTTC.

This clonotype was picked up many times. This sequence joins TRBV2 and TRBJ2-2; D unclear. Per the germline V gene, CDR1 is SNHLY and CDR2 is FYNNEI. CDR3 size: 13 residues. The V and J ends lost 6 bases and 8 bases respectively, with 13 bases between them. The chain's CDR3 is CASRNRVVGELFF. CDR3 DNA: TGTGCCAGCAGGAATAGGGTCGTTGGGGAGCTGTTTTTT. Together with reference TRBV2 and TRBJ2-2, the CDR3 gives the full variable domain: EPEVTQTPSHQVTQMGQEVILRCVPISNHLYFYWYRQILGQKVEFLVSFYNNEISEKSEIFDDQFSVERPDGSNFTLKIRSTKLEDSAMYFCASRNRVVGELFFGEGSRLTVL.

The V call is TRBV10-3, the J call TRBJ2-7; TRBD1 matches 8 bases. The germline V gene encodes CDR1 ENHRY and CDR2 SYGVKD. The ends lost 0 bases at V and 6 bases at J; junction bases unmatched: 10. The CDR3 runs 16 residues. CDR3 residues: CAISESKTGGKFEQYF. The CDR3 nucleotides are TGTGCCATCAGTGAGTCGAAAACAGGGGGGAAATTCGAGCAGTACTTC.

CDR3 nucleotide sequence: TGTGCCAGCAGCTTCCCGGACGGGGGAGCGGGACGTAACACCGGGGAGCTGTTTTTT. Its protein is CASSFPDGGAGRNTGELFF. The chain has TRBV7-9 and TRBJ2-2, with 7 nucleotides matching TRBD2. The CDR3 consists of 19 residues. From germline, CDR1 is SEHNR and CDR2 FQNEAQ (reference sequence). Trimming cost V 3 bases and J 2 bases; bases outside gene matches: 15.

This clonotype was detected a few times. The rearrangement links TRBV30 to TRBJ2-7; 10 bases are shared with TRBD1. V lost 2 bases and J lost 6; bases outside the gene matches: 4. This CDR3 has 13 residues. From germline, CDR1 is GTSNPN and CDR2 SVGIG (reference sequence). The DNA of the CDR3 is TGTGCCTGGAGTTGGGACAGGGGATCCGAGCAGTACTTC. Translated: CAWSWDRGSEQYF.

The CDR3, as DNA: TGCAGTGCTGCCGCCGGGAGTGACTCCTACGAGCAGTACTTC. It encodes CSAAAGSDSYEQYF. The chain joins TRBV20-1 to TRBJ2-7; D might be TRBD2 (6 bases). CDR1 is DFQATT, CDR2 SNEGSKA, per germline (reference sequence). Trimming took off 5 bases at V and 0 bases at J, with 14 bases between the two ends. The CDR3 contains 14 residues.

The sample holds many counts of this clonotype. The gene calls are TRBV28 and TRBJ1-6; unclear D gene. Trimming shortened V by 5 bases and J by 5 bases, and 10 bases separated the two germline ends. The CDR3 loop spans 14 amino acids. The V gene's germline CDR1 is MDHEN and CDR2 SYDVKM. CDR3 in DNA: TGTGCCAGCAGTGTGGGTCGAGATAATTCACCCCTCCACTTT. Its translation is CASSVGRDNSPLHF.

Concerning this clonotype: The DNA is left out, because the CDR3 cannot be placed on it with certainty; the CDR3 is given as TCRdb lists it. This chain joins TRBV9 and TRBJ1-5; whether TRBD1, the table's D call, matches the DNA was not checked. CDR1 and CDR2 from the germline V gene are SGDLS and YYNGEE. The CDR3 has 23 residues if both end residues are counted. CDR3: CASSLHRRGRWEKLFFGSGTQHF.

This clonotype was detected ten times or more. The chain recombines TRBV24-1 with TRBJ2-7; 9 nucleotides match TRBD1. The V segment lost 3 bases and the J segment 6 bases; nucleotides outside the gene matches: 14. The CDR3 covers 17 residues. Germline CDR1 reads KGHDR; CDR2 reads SFDVKD. CDR3 coding DNA: TGTGCCACCAGTGATCATAATTCCGGGACAGGGCTTCTCGAGCAGTACTTC. It yields the protein CATSDHNSGTGLLEQYF.

This clonotype was detected a few times. The V call is TRBV4-1, the J call TRBJ2-2; D gene uncertain. Per the germline V gene, CDR1 is MGHRA and CDR2 is YSYEKL. The CDR3 is 15 residues long. The V end lost 4 bases, the J end lost 7 bases, and 16 bases lay between the germline ends. The DNA for the CDR3 is TGCGCCAGCAGCCGGAAGAATACGATTGACGGGGAGCTGTTTTTT. Its translation: CASSRKNTIDGELFF.

The V and J genes are TRBV5-5 and TRBJ2-7; possible D gene TRBD2, 6 bases. The length of the CDR3 is 17 residues. Germline V lookup: CDR1 SGHKS, CDR2 YYEKEE (reference sequence). With 4 bases removed from V and 0 bases from J, the gap between germline ends came to 20 bases. CDR3 region: CASSVPGSGGLSYEQYF. The CDR3 region has the DNA TGTGCCAGCAGCGTTCCCGGTAGCGGAGGCCTCTCCTACGAGCAGTACTTC.

On this clonotype itself: Since a much larger clone is just one base distant, this may be a read error. No conserved phenylalanine or tryptophan ends this CDR3, so it is likely a read error. The rearrangement joins TRBV20-1 to TRBJ1-2; TRBD1 aligns across 9 bases. CDR3 size: 15 residues. The ends lost 3 bases at V and 0 bases at J; junction bases unmatched: 5. Per germline, CDR1 DFQATT and CDR2 SNEGSKA (reference sequence). The CDR3 DNA follows: TGCAGTGCTAGCCCCGGGACAGGGCCTAACTATGGCTACACCCTC. Its protein is CSASPGTGPNYGYTL.

For this clonotype: A read error may explain this, as a much larger clone is one base away. V gene TRBV7-2 combines with J gene TRBJ2-3; unclear D gene. Germline V CDR1 and CDR2: SGHTA, FQGNSA. The CDR3 extends over 14 amino acids. V gave up 1 base and J gave up 4 bases, with 9 bases separating them. This CDR3 is CASSLEDHADTQYF. The CDR3, as DNA: TGTGCCAGCAGCTTAGAGGATCACGCAGATACGCAGTATTTT.

This clonotype has more than one count but fewer than ten. The chain links TRBV2 to TRBJ1-2; 7 positions match TRBD1. The CDR3 has 13 residues. J gave up 8 bases and V 6 bases, and 9 bases lay outside the gene matches. Germline CDR1 reads SNHLY; CDR2 reads FYNNEI. CDR3 bases: TGTGCCAGCAGGTTGGACAGGCGGGAAGGCTACACCTTC. Its translation: CASRLDRREGYTF.

This clonotype was detected a few times. Here the CDR3 DNA reads TGTGCCAGCAGGCCCCCACCCGGGACAAGGTCCTACGAGCAGTACGTC. It specifies CASRPPPGTRSYEQYV. The chain couples TRBV6-1 to TRBJ2-7; a possible D gene is TRBD1 (6 bases). V was trimmed by 6 bases and J by 1 base, leaving 19 bases between them. CDR1 and CDR2 from the germline V gene are MNHNS and SASEGT. The length of the CDR3 is 16 residues.

The chain couples TRBV15 to TRBJ1-6; 8 bases map to TRBD1. After removal of 0 bases from V and 7 bases from J, the junction contained 11 bases not matched to a gene. CDR3 size: 18 residues. Per germline, CDR1 LNHNV and CDR2 YYDKDF (reference sequence). This CDR3 reads CATSRDQWATGENSPLHF. CDR3 DNA: TGTGCCACCAGCAGAGATCAGTGGGCGACAGGGGAAAATTCACCCCTCCACTTT.

The chain couples TRBV7-6 to TRBJ2-7; 11 nucleotides match TRBD2. Germline values: CDR1 SGHVS, CDR2 FNYEAQ. This CDR3 has 15 residues. The V gene end was trimmed by 5 bases and the J gene end by 3 bases; junction bases not matched to a gene: 6. The CDR3, as DNA: TGTGCCAGCAGCCCTTCACTAGCGGGAGTCTACGAGCAGTACTTC. As protein: CASSPSLAGVYEQYF.

This clonotype showed up many times. J is TRBJ2-3 and V is TRBV20-1, with 10 positions matching TRBD2. The V gene's germline CDR1 is DFQATT and CDR2 SNEGSKA (reference sequence). V gave up 6 bases and J gave up 2 bases; unmatched junction bases: 11. The CDR3 loop spans 16 amino acids. The CDR3 spells CSASIAGGPSTDTQYF. The CDR3, as DNA: TGCAGTGCCAGTATAGCGGGAGGACCTTCCACAGATACGCAGTATTTT.

The chain has TRBV20-1 and TRBJ2-2; the D gene is possibly TRBD1 (5 bases). Germline V gene data show CDR1 as DFQATT and CDR2 as SNEGSKA (reference sequence). The CDR3 spans 17 residues. Between the trimmed V and J ends, which lost 0 bases and 7 bases, there was a span of 21 bases. The CDR3 loop is CSARDNVAGARHGELFF. The CDR3 coding sequence is TGCAGTGCTAGAGATAATGTGGCTGGGGCGAGGCACGGGGAGCTGTTTTTT.

The rearrangement links TRBV18 to TRBJ2-1; no firm D call. CDR3 length equals 16 residues. Germline lookup yields CDR1 KGHSH and CDR2 LQKENI. The V end was cut by 3 bases, the J end by 4 bases, with 16 bases between. CDR3 nucleotide sequence: TGTGCCAGCTCACCGAGGACGGGTCAGGCGTACAATGAGCAGTTCTTC. Amino acids: CASSPRTGQAYNEQFF.

There are a few counts of this clonotype. V is TRBV6-5 and J is TRBJ2-5, with 11 bases that match TRBD2. There are 17 residues in the CDR3. The germline CDR1 and CDR2 sequences are MNHEY and SVGAGI. J gave up 4 bases and V 8 bases, and 15 bases lay outside the gene matches. In nucleotides, the CDR3 is TGTGCCAGCCGTAGGAGTAGCGGGAGGGACCTAGGAGAGACCCAGTACTTC. This gives the protein CASRRSSGRDLGETQYF.

About this clonotype itself: One end of the junction is discordant with germline, which a read error may explain. The J gene is TRBJ1-5, the V gene TRBV6-1, with D unresolved. Germline V gene data show CDR1 as MNHNS and CDR2 as SASEGT. This CDR3 has 17 residues. The CDR3 reads CASSEAGFGNSNQPQHF. CDR3 coding DNA: TGTGCCAGTAGTGAAGCCGGGTTCGGGAACAGCAATCAGCCCCAGCATTTT.

CDR3 residues: CASSYSRVGVDGYTF. DNA for the CDR3: TGTGCCAGCAGTTACTCCAGGGTGGGGGTCGATGGCTACACCTTC. V gene TRBV6-5 combines with J gene TRBJ1-2, with TRBD1 as a possible D gene (5 bases). Trimming removed 0 bases from V and 6 bases from J, with 14 bases in between. Germline loops: CDR1 MNHEY, CDR2 SVGAGI. This CDR3 contains 15 residues.

The chain has TRBV10-1 and TRBJ2-2, with D possibly TRBD1 on 5 matching bases. The CDR3 is 17 residues long. Trimming stripped 0 bases from V and 7 bases from J, with 18 bases between. Germline V CDR1 and CDR2: WNHNN, SYGVQD (reference sequence). CDR3 coding DNA: TGCGCCAGCAGTGAGTCCTCAGGGAAATCAGCAGGCGGGGAGCTGTTTTTT. As protein: CASSESSGKSAGGELFF.

This clonotype was counted at least ten times. The chain carries TRBV10-3 and TRBJ2-1; either TRBD1 or TRBD2 may fit D (6 bases each). Germline CDR1 is ENHRY and CDR2 is SYGVKD. V lost 4 bases, J lost 6 bases, and 16 bases lay in between. There are 15 residues in the CDR3. The CDR3: CAISGGAQGTNEQFF. Written as DNA, the CDR3 is TGTGCCATCAGTGGGGGGGCTCAAGGGACCAATGAGCAGTTCTTC.

The chain couples TRBV4-2 to TRBJ2-3; TRBD2 aligns across 11 bases. Germline CDR1 is LGHNA and CDR2 is YNFKEQ. This CDR3 comprises 16 residues. V shed 1 base and J 5 bases; nucleotides not matched to a gene: 5. CDR3 sequence reads: CASSQAVAGGVDTQYF. The CDR3 DNA sequence: TGTGCCAGCAGCCAAGCAGTAGCGGGAGGGGTAGATACGCAGTATTTT.

This clonotype was found a few times. The V gene is TRBV2, the J gene TRBJ1-2, with 9 positions matching TRBD1. The trim removed 1 base at V and 7 bases at J, leaving 10 bases unmatched. Germline CDR1 reads SNHLY; CDR2 reads FYNNEI. The CDR3 has 16 amino acids. DNA of the CDR3: TGTGCCAGCAGTGAAGACTCCACAGGGGGCGCCTTTGGCTACACCTTC. Its protein is CASSEDSTGGAFGYTF.

This clonotype was seen at least ten times. The chain employs TRBV7-3 and TRBJ2-1; D possibly corresponds to TRBD2 (5 bases). The CDR3 is 15 residues long. Germline V CDR1 and CDR2: SGHTA, FQGTGA. Deletions cut 2 bases from V and 0 bases from J, with 8 bases between. CDR3 region: CASSLPGSSYNEQFF. As DNA, the CDR3 is TGTGCCAGCAGCTTACCTGGGAGCTCCTACAATGAGCAGTTCTTC.

This clonotype was seen many times. This chain joins TRBV7-8 and TRBJ2-5; a weak D match, TRBD2 (5 bases). V lost 1 base and J lost 1, with 16 bases in between. Germline V gives CDR1 SGHVS, CDR2 FQNEAQ. The CDR3 has 17 amino acids. The CDR3 region has the DNA TGTGCCAGCAGCTTAGTTGGCGGGCCGCCCTCCCAAGAGACCCAGTACTTC. Its translation: CASSLVGGPPSQETQYF.